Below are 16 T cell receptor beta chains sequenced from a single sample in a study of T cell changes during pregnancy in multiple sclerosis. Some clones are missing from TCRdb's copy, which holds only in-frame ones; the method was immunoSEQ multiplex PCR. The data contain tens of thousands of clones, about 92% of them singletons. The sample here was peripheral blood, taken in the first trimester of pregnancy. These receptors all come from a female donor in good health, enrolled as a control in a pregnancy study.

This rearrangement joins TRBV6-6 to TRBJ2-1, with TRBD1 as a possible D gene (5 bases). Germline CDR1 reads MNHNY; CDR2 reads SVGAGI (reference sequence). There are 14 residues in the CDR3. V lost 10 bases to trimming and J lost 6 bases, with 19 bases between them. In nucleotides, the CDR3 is TGTGCCATGTCAAGCCCAGGGATGTTCAATGAGCAGTTCTTC. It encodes CAMSSPGMFNEQFF.

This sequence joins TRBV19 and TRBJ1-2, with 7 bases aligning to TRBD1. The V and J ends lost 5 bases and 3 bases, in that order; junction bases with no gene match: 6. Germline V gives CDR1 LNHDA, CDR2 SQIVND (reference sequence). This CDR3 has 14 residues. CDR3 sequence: CASSRRDRDYGYTF. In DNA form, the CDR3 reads TGTGCCAGTAGTCGCCGGGACAGAGACTATGGCTACACCTTC.

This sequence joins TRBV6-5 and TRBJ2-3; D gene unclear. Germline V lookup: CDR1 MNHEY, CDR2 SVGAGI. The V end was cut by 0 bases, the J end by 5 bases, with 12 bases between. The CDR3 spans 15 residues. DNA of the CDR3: TGTGCCAGCAGTTACTCCCCCCCCTCAGTAGATACGCAGTATTTT. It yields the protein CASSYSPPSVDTQYF.

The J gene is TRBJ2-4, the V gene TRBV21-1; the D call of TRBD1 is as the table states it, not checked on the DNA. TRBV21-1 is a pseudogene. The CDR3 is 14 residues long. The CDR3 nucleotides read TGTGCCAGCAGCAAAAGGCAGGGGGAGGACATTCAGTACTTC. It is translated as CASSKRQGEDIQYF.

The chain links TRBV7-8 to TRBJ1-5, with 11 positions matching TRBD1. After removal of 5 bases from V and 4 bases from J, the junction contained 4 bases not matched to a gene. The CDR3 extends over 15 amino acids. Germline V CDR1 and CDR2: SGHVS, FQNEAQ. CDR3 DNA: TGTGCCAGCAGCCCCGGGACAGGGGGGAATCAGCCCCAGCATTTT. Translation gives CASSPGTGGNQPQHF. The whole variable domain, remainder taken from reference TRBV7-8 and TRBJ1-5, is GAGVSQSPRYKVAKRGQDVALRCDPISGHVSLFWYQQALGQGPEFLTYFQNEAQLDKSGLPSDRFFAERPEGSVSTLKIQRTQQEDSAVYLCASSPGTGGNQPQHFGDGTRLSIL.

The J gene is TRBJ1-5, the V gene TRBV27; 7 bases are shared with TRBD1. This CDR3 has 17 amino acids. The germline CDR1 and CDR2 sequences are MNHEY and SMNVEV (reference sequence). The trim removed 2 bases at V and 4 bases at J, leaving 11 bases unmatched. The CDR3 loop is CASSLRIGGAGNQPQHF. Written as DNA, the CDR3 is TGTGCCAGCAGTTTACGAATAGGGGGCGCGGGGAATCAGCCCCAGCATTTT.

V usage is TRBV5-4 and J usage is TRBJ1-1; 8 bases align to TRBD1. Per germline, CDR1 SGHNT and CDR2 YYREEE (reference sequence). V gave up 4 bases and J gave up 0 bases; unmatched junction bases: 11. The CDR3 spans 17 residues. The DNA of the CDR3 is TGTGCCAGCAGCCGAGAAGCCAGGGGGCTTATGAACACTGAAGCTTTCTTT. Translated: CASSREARGLMNTEAFF.

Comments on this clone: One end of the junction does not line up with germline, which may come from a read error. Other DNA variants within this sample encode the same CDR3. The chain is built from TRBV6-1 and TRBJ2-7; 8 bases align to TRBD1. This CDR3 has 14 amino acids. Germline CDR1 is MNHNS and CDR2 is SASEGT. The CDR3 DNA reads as TGTGCCAGCAGTCTTCCGGGACAGGTGGGCGAGCAGTACTTT. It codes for CASSLPGQVGEQYF.

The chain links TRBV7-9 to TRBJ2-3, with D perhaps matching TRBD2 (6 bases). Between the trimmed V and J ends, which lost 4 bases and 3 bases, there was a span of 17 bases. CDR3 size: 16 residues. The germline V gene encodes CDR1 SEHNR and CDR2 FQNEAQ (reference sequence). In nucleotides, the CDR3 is TGTGCCAGCAGCTCCCGGCGGGATCGCTTGACAGATACGCAGTATTTT. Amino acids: CASSSRRDRLTDTQYF.

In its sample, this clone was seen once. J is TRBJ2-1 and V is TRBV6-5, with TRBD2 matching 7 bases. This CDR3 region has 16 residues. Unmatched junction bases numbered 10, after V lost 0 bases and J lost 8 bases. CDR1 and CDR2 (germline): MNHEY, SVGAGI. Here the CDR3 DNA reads TGTGCCAGCAGTTACTCGAATGTGGGAGGGAGTCATGAGCAGTTCTTC. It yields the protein CASSYSNVGGSHEQFF.

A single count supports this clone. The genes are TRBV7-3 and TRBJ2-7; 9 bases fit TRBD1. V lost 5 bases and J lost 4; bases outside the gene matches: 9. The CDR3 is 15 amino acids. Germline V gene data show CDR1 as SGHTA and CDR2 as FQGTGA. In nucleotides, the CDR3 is TGTGCCAGCAGCCTTTCCGGGACAGGGATTTACGAGCAGTACTTC. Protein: CASSLSGTGIYEQYF.

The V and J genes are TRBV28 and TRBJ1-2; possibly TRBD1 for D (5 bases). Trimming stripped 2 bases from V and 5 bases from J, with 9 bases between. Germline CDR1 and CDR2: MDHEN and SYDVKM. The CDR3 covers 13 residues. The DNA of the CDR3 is TGTGCCAGCAGTTTACAGGGAGGATATGGCTACACCTTC. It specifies CASSLQGGYGYTF.

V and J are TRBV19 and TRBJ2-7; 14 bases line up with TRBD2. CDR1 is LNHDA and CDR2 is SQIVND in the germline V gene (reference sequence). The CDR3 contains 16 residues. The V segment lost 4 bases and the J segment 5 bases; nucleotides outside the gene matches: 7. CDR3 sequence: CASSRTSGGPPHEQYF. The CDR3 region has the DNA TGTGCCAGTAGTAGGACTAGCGGGGGGCCTCCCCACGAGCAGTACTTC.

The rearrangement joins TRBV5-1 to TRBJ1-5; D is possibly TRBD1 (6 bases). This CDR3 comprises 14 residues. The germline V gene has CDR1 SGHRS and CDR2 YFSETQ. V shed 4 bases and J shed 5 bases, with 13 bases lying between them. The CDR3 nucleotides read TGCGCCAGCAGCCAGGGGCAGAGCGATCAGCCCCAGCATTTT. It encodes CASSQGQSDQPQHF. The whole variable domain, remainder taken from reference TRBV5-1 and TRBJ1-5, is KAGVTQTPRYLIKTRGQQVTLSCSPISGHRSVSWYQQTPGQGLQFLFEYFSETQRNKGNFPGRFSGRQFSNSRSEMNVSTLELGDSALYLCASSQGQSDQPQHFGDGTRLSIL.

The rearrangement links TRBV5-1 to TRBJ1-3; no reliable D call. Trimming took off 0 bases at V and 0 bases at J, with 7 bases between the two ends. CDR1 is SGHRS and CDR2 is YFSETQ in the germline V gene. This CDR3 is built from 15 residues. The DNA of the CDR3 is TGCGCCAGCAGCTTGGCTGGTAGCTCTGGAAACACCATATATTTT. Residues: CASSLAGSSGNTIYF.

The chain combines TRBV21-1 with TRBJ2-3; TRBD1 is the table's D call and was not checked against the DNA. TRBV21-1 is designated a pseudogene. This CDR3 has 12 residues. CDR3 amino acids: CASSIQGDTQYF. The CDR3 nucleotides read TGTGCCAGCAGCATACAGGGAGATACGCAGTATTTT.